The 32 T cell receptor beta chains below come from one sample, sequenced in a study of blood T cell repertoires in COVID-19. TCRdb's copy holds only in-frame clones and misses some; the assay was immunoSEQ multiplex PCR. The sample has fewer than 75,000 clones; roughly 86% are singletons. Sequencing used peripheral blood. The receptors stem from a man between 50 and 59 years old with active COVID-19.

The V and J genes are TRBV5-1 and TRBJ1-1, with unresolved D. CDR3 size: 13 residues. Between the trimmed V and J ends, which lost 4 bases and 1 base, there was a span of 8 bases. CDR1 SGHRS and CDR2 YFSETQ come from the germline V gene. The CDR3 loop is CASSPSGNTEAFF. The CDR3 DNA follows: TGCGCCAGCAGCCCCTCAGGGAACACTGAAGCTTTCTTT.

The CDR3 bases are TGTGCCAGCACGCTTGGCGGGACAGGGGGCAAACAGCCCCAGCATTTT. Protein sequence: CASTLGGTGGKQPQHF. V and J are TRBV21-1 and TRBJ1-5; TRBD1, the D gene given by the table, was not confirmed from the DNA. TRBV21-1 is deemed a pseudogene. The CDR3 loop spans 16 amino acids.

This clone was found once. J is TRBJ1-1 and V is TRBV27; unclear D gene. The CDR3 contains 17 residues. Germline V gene data show CDR1 as MNHEY and CDR2 as SMNVEV (reference sequence). Trimming left V 1 base short and J 0 bases short, with 15 bases between. The CDR3 DNA reads TGTGCCAGCAGTTTATTCGGTCGCAACCTTATGAACACTGAAGCTTTCTTT. Translated: CASSLFGRNLMNTEAFF.

The chain links TRBV7-9 to TRBJ2-5; weak D call: TRBD2 (6 bases). The germline V gene encodes CDR1 SEHNR and CDR2 FQNEAQ (reference sequence). The CDR3 is 16 amino acids. Trimming took 4 bases from V and 5 from J, leaving 20 bases between them. Here the CDR3 reads CASSSEGTVGAETQYF. CDR3 DNA sequence: TGTGCCAGCAGCTCCGAAGGGACTGTAGGTGCGGAGACCCAGTACTTC.

V is TRBV5-6 and J is TRBJ2-1; the match to TRBD2 covers 7 bases. V shed 4 bases and J 9 bases; nucleotides not matched to a gene: 13. CDR3 length equals 15 residues. From germline, CDR1 is SGHDT and CDR2 YYEEEE. Written as DNA, the CDR3 is TGTGCCAGCAGCCGAAAGCGGGCACCGGGGGGTGAGCAGTTCTTC. Translating it yields CASSRKRAPGGEQFF.

The gene calls are TRBV6-1 and TRBJ2-6, with TRBD1 identical over 7 bases. The CDR3 is made up of 19 amino acids. CDR1 MNHNS and CDR2 SASEGT come from the germline V gene. Germline trimming cut 4 bases from V and 0 bases from J; bases unmatched to any gene: 12. CDR3 protein: CASSVDPGQLLSGANVLTF. The CDR3 DNA follows: TGTGCCAGCAGTGTTGACCCGGGACAGCTCCTCTCTGGGGCCAACGTCCTGACTTTC.

CDR3 region: CASVGGGSSYNEQFF. The CDR3 DNA sequence: TGTGCCAGCGTGGGGGGCGGGAGCTCCTACAATGAGCAGTTCTTC. The chain links TRBV6-5 to TRBJ2-1, with a tentative D call TRBD2 (7 bases). The CDR3 runs 15 residues. V was pared by 8 bases and J by 0 bases, with 14 bases between. The germline V gene encodes CDR1 MNHEY and CDR2 SVGAGI.

The chain is built from TRBV3-1 (or the pseudogene TRBV3-2) and TRBJ1-6; 8 positions match TRBD1. CDR3 size: 16 residues. V was clipped by 5 bases and J by 9 bases; unmatched bases: 12. Germline V lookup: CDR1 LGHDT, CDR2 YNNKEL (reference sequence). The CDR3 loop is CASSSSPTGGTSPLHF. As DNA, the CDR3 is TGTGCCAGCAGCTCTTCGCCCACAGGGGGAACTTCACCCCTCCACTTT.

V usage is TRBV6-4 and J usage is TRBJ1-1; 8 bases line up with TRBD1. The CDR3 has 11 residues. V shed 2 bases and J 10 bases; nucleotides not matched to a gene: 0. Germline-derived CDR1 and CDR2 are MRHNA and SNTAGT. The CDR3 protein is CASSDGTGAFF. The CDR3 DNA follows: TGTGCCAGCAGTGACGGGACAGGAGCTTTCTTT.

The rearrangement links TRBV7-3 to TRBJ2-1; TRBD2 agrees at 8 bases. The CDR3 consists of 16 residues. Germline CDR1 is SGHTA and CDR2 is FQGTGA. Germline trimming cut 5 bases from V and 8 bases from J; bases unmatched to any gene: 14. CDR3 sequence (DNA): TGTGCCAGCAGCCTTGTAACTAGCGGCCCTGCCTATGAGCAGTTCTTC. Its protein is CASSLVTSGPAYEQFF.

This chain uses TRBV6-5 with TRBJ2-1; tentatively, D is TRBD1 (6 bases). Trimming pared 6 bases from V and 1 base from J, leaving 13 bases between. Germline loops: CDR1 MNHEY, CDR2 SVGAGI. This CDR3 region has 15 residues. The CDR3 region has the DNA TGTGCCAGCAGGAAGACGGGACAATCCTACAATGAGCAGTTCTTC. It codes for CASRKTGQSYNEQFF.

The V call is TRBV5-1, the J call TRBJ2-2; maybe TRBD1 (5 bases). CDR3 length: 14 amino acids. With 2 bases removed from V and 4 bases from J, the gap between germline ends came to 9 bases. Germline CDR1 and CDR2: SGHRS and YFSETQ. DNA for the CDR3: TGCGCCAGCAGCTTTCGACAGACCACCGGGGAGCTGTTTTTT. Protein sequence: CASSFRQTTGELFF.

The genes are TRBV5-1 and TRBJ2-7; D possibly corresponds to TRBD2 (7 bases). This CDR3 contains 13 residues. The V gene's germline CDR1 is SGHRS and CDR2 YFSETQ. Trimming pared 4 bases from V and 9 bases from J, leaving 17 bases between. CDR3 in amino acids: CASSEALRGPQYF. The CDR3 DNA reads TGCGCCAGCAGCGAGGCTTTGCGGGGGCCGCAGTACTTC.

This chain uses TRBV6-6 with TRBJ1-5; 9 nucleotides line up with TRBD1. Germline CDR1 reads MNHNY; CDR2 reads SVGAGI (reference sequence). The CDR3 covers 14 residues. V lost 6 bases to trimming and J lost 4 bases; unmatched junction nucleotides: 4. In DNA, the CDR3 is TGTGCCAGCAGGATACAGGGGGCGAATCAGCCCCAGCATTTT. The encoded protein is CASRIQGANQPQHF.

As DNA, the CDR3 is TGTGCCAGCAGCTTAGCGAGCGAGCGAAGCTACAATGAGCAGTTCTTC. It codes for CASSLASERSYNEQFF. The chain links TRBV7-2 to TRBJ2-1; D gene uncertain. Germline CDR1 is SGHTA and CDR2 is FQGNSA. With 0 bases removed from V and 3 bases from J, the gap between germline ends came to 12 bases. The CDR3 has 16 amino acids.

The genes are TRBV5-4 and TRBJ2-1; tentative D call: TRBD1 (6 bases). From germline, CDR1 is SGHNT and CDR2 YYREEE (reference sequence). The CDR3 extends over 15 amino acids. V gave up 10 bases and J gave up 0 bases, with 17 bases separating them. CDR3 sequence (DNA): TGTGCCGCCCAATTGAACAGGGACTCCTACAATGAGCAGTTCTTC. It is translated as CAAQLNRDSYNEQFF. The full variable domain, with the rest looked up from reference TRBV5-4 and TRBJ2-1, is ETGVTQSPTHLIKTRGQQVTLRCSSQSGHNTVSWYQQALGQGPQFIFQYYREEENGRGNFPPRFSGLQFPNYSSELNVNALELDDSALYLCAAQLNRDSYNEQFFGPGTRLTVL.

This chain links TRBV28 with TRBJ2-2, with a possible D match to TRBD1 (5 bases). The CDR3 covers 14 residues. Germline CDR1 and CDR2: MDHEN and SYDVKM. Trimming shortened V by 8 bases and J by 1 base, and 11 bases separated the two germline ends. In nucleotides, the CDR3 is TGTGCCAGCGGACAAGGCGGGAACACCGGGGAGCTGTTTTTT. This translates into CASGQGGNTGELFF.

The rearrangement links TRBV7-2 to TRBJ2-1; 8 bases are shared with TRBD2. From germline, CDR1 is SGHTA and CDR2 FQGNSA. The junction had 5 bases not matched to a gene; V was cut back by 1 base and J by 6 bases. This CDR3 has 15 residues. CDR3 bases: TGTGCCAGCAGCTTAGTGGGGACTAGGAGCAATGAGCAGTTCTTC. As protein: CASSLVGTRSNEQFF.

This clone appeared a few times. The chain has TRBV5-4 and TRBJ1-6, with a possible D match to TRBD1 (5 bases). This CDR3 is 14 amino acids long. V was clipped by 4 bases and J by 7 bases, with 12 bases between them. CDR1 is SGHNT, CDR2 YYREEE, per germline (reference sequence). The CDR3 loop reads CASSQQVSNSPLHF. The CDR3 bases are TGTGCCAGCAGCCAACAGGTCTCGAATTCACCCCTCCACTTT.

This clone is a singleton in its sample. The CDR3 nucleotides read TGTGCCAGCAGTGAATGGGAGGCAGATACGCAGTATTTT. Protein product: CASSEWEADTQYF. V is TRBV2 and J is TRBJ2-3, with D perhaps matching TRBD2 (6 bases). The germline V gene encodes CDR1 SNHLY and CDR2 FYNNEI. The V end was cut by 2 bases, the J end by 4 bases, with 7 bases between. The CDR3 consists of 13 residues.

V is TRBV4-2 and J is TRBJ2-3; D possibly corresponds to TRBD1 (6 bases). CDR3 length: 16 residues. Looked up from germline, CDR1 is LGHNA and CDR2 is YNFKEQ. The V gene lost 2 bases and the J gene lost 8 bases, with 20 bases spanning the gap. In DNA form, the CDR3 reads TGTGCCAGCAGCCAAACTACCGGGACACCCCTGGGTACGCAGTATTTT. Amino acid sequence: CASSQTTGTPLGTQYF.

The chain has TRBV7-9 and TRBJ2-7, with D possibly TRBD1 on 5 matching bases. Trimming removed 5 bases from V and 4 bases from J, with 24 bases in between. Germline CDR1 SEHNR, CDR2 FQNEAQ (reference sequence). CDR3 size: 17 residues. The CDR3 DNA sequence: TGTGCCAGCAGCGTTGATGGCAGTTTTTCCCCAGGGTACGAGCAGTACTTC. It codes for CASSVDGSFSPGYEQYF.

In this sample, this clone turned up once. The CDR3 is CASSFGLAGAGELFF. The DNA for the CDR3 is TGTGCCAGCAGCTTCGGACTAGCGGGAGCCGGGGAGCTGTTTTTT. The genes are TRBV7-8 and TRBJ2-2; 13 bases map to TRBD2. The V and J ends lost 3 bases and 6 bases, in that order; junction bases with no gene match: 1. The CDR3 covers 15 residues. CDR1 and CDR2 (germline): SGHVS, FQNEAQ.

The chain combines TRBV2 with TRBJ2-7, with a tentative D call TRBD1 (6 bases). CDR1 and CDR2 from the germline V gene are SNHLY and FYNNEI. Between the trimmed V and J ends, which lost 2 bases and 0 bases, there was a span of 8 bases. CDR3 size: 14 residues. CDR3 nucleotides: TGTGCCAGCAGTGAACAGGGGAGCTCCTACGAGCAGTACTTC. Its protein is CASSEQGSSYEQYF.

This chain uses TRBV18 with TRBJ2-1; 8 bases align to TRBD2. This CDR3 has 16 residues. The germline V gene encodes CDR1 KGHSH and CDR2 LQKENI. The trim removed 0 bases at V and 5 bases at J, leaving 6 bases unmatched. The CDR3 region is CASSPPGRGAHNEQFF. CDR3 in DNA: TGTGCCAGCTCACCACCGGGGCGGGGGGCCCACAATGAGCAGTTCTTC. Complete variable domain (other parts from reference TRBV18 and TRBJ2-1): NAGVMQNPRHLVRRRGQEARLRCSPMKGHSHVYWYRQLPEEGLKFMVYLQKENIIDESGMPKERFSAEFPKEGPSILRIQQVVRGDSAAYFCASSPPGRGAHNEQFFGPGTRLTVL.

This clone was detected only once. V gene TRBV7-9 combines with J gene TRBJ2-2; D might be TRBD2 (5 bases). V dropped 2 bases and J dropped 7 bases, with 11 bases sitting between them. The CDR3 spans 14 residues. Germline V CDR1 and CDR2: SEHNR, FQNEAQ (reference sequence). The CDR3 bases are TGTGCCAGCAGCTTACGAGGGTCGGGCGGGGAGCTGTTTTTT. Encoded protein: CASSLRGSGGELFF.

J is TRBJ2-3 and V is TRBV21-1; the D segment call TRBD2 is taken from the table without a DNA check. TRBV21-1 is a pseudogene. This CDR3 has 17 residues. The CDR3 sequence: CASSKPASGPSTDTQYF. The CDR3 region has the DNA TGTGCCAGCAGCAAGCCCGCTAGCGGACCTAGCACAGATACGCAGTATTTT.

V gene TRBV2 combines with J gene TRBJ1-1; D gene unclear. Trimming took 4 bases from V and 1 from J, leaving 7 bases between them. This CDR3 region has 13 residues. In germline, CDR1 is SNHLY, CDR2 FYNNEI. CDR3 nucleotides: TGTGCCAGCAGTGTTACAAGGAACACTGAAGCTTTCTTT. This sequence encodes CASSVTRNTEAFF.

V usage is TRBV7-9 and J usage is TRBJ2-1; 7 bases match TRBD2. The V gene end was trimmed by 5 bases and the J gene end by 5 bases; junction bases not matched to a gene: 6. Germline V gives CDR1 SEHNR, CDR2 FQNEAQ (reference sequence). CDR3 length: 14 amino acids. The CDR3 DNA reads as TGTGCCAGCAGCCCATGGGAGGGCCACAATGAGCAGTTCTTC. It is translated as CASSPWEGHNEQFF.

CDR3 sequence (DNA): TGTGCCAGTAGCCGGACAGCGAATTGGGCCGGGGAGCTGTTTTTT. This translates into CASSRTANWAGELFF. The chain joins TRBV19 to TRBJ2-2; D possibly corresponds to TRBD1 (6 bases). CDR3 length: 15 amino acids. Germline V lookup: CDR1 LNHDA, CDR2 SQIVND (reference sequence). V lost 6 bases and J lost 6, with 17 bases in between. Full variable domain (remainder filled in from reference TRBV19 and TRBJ2-2): DGGITQSPKYLFRKEGQNVTLSCEQNLNHDAMYWYRQDPGQGLRLIYYSQIVNDFQKGDIAEGYSVSREKKESFPLTVTSAQKNPTAFYLCASSRTANWAGELFFGEGSRLTVL.

This chain links TRBV5-1 with TRBJ2-5, with D maybe TRBD1 (6 bases). The V end lost 4 bases, the J end lost 3 bases, and 10 bases lay between the germline ends. In germline, CDR1 is SGHRS, CDR2 YFSETQ. This CDR3 comprises 13 residues. CDR3 in amino acids: CASSPRTEETQYF. The CDR3 nucleotides are TGCGCCAGCAGCCCCAGGACAGAAGAGACCCAGTACTTC.

This chain joins TRBV5-8 and TRBJ2-4, with 8 bases lining up with TRBD2. The V segment lost 3 bases and the J segment 1 base; nucleotides outside the gene matches: 3. The CDR3 contains 15 residues. CDR1 is SGHTS and CDR2 is YDEGEE in the germline V gene. The CDR3 reads CASSWSGSAKNIQYF. As DNA, the CDR3 is TGTGCCAGCAGCTGGAGCGGGAGTGCCAAAAACATTCAGTACTTC.